Listed here is a single T cell receptor beta chain. This clone occurred once. Its specific antigen is unknown. No base quality values were provided; no much bigger clone lies one nucleotide off. These data are taken from a study of cytomegalovirus exposure and HLA in healthy donors (dated by TCRdb to 2016 to 2017). Regarding the research as a whole: According to an earlier analysis of several hundred of the donors, about 179 million T cells yielded 117 million unique TCR beta sequences and about 300 Gb of sequence data. An early release covering roughly 640 HLA-typed donors comprised about 300 gigabases of sequencing data and approximately 80 million unique TCR sequences. Among the roughly 390 genotyped donors, approximately 81% belonged to the genetic ancestry cluster associated with self-reported Caucasian donors. The study aimed to test whether cataloging public T cell receptors could reveal signatures of past pathogen exposure. The study profiled the T cell repertoires of 666 subjects by immunosequencing and related them to cytomegalovirus serostatus. Besides the first cohort of around 670 subjects, a separate validation cohort made up of around 120 different subjects was used. To predict cytomegalovirus infection status, the study brought together high-throughput TCR immunosequencing, statistical association of individual TCRs with disease status, and machine learning. To study patterns of TCR occurrence, a later analysis re-analyzed previously published TCR beta repertoires from 700 or so donors and added high-resolution HLA genotyping. Rather than using new phenotypic data, the later analysis identified candidate immune exposures from TCR beta sequences and from how often those sequences occurred across donors. An earlier analysis of 587 of the donors applied high-throughput TCR beta sequencing to assess whether each TCR beta V gene segment acted as functional or pseudogenic. Donor age, sex, ethnicity and CMV serostatus were compiled alongside the repertoire data. A later genetic analysis took genome-wide SNP genotypes for 398 of the 666 donors and used that subset as a discovery cohort. All discovery cohort repertoires had been generated on a single sequencing platform. HLA typing covered class I and class II loci at four-digit resolution. Typing coverage differed by locus: A, B, C, DRB1 and DQB1 were typed in roughly 620-640 donors, DQA1 in about 560, DPA1 in roughly 590, and DPB1 in just under 480. Several DR-DQ haplotypes were handled as single units for association and clustering because linkage in the cohort was strong. Among a few hundred genotyped donors of the cohort, an average of around 240,000 unique TCR beta nucleotide sequences were sequenced per donor, around 18% of them non-productive. Here is what the overall study found, with its caveats: Linkage disequilibrium might explain the correlated functional status among segregating V segments, but an unknown experimental factor could not be ruled out. Across donors, most TCR sequences were observed very rarely, whereas some public TCRs were present in many individuals. Presence/absence analyses assumed roughly uniform sequencing depth across donors, an assumption that may not hold. A later analysis found that most CMV-associated TCR beta chains appeared HLA-restricted, with HLA associations seemingly driven largely by CMV exposure. A group of highly shared sequence variants was considered likely to be a technical artifact of the sequencing pipeline. It was suggested by the authors that the approach could potentially be generalized to other disease states and immunological phenotypes. The study listed 164 TCR beta chains as associated with cytomegalovirus. An association between a missense DCLRE1C variant and V-gene and J-gene trimming of TCR beta chains was found in a later genetic analysis and replicated in an independent cohort. A further reported finding was that TCR beta sequences accurately predicted the HLA-A and HLA-B alleles for most subjects in the first cohort. Because HLA typing was missing for some donors at each locus, association tests included only the typed subset. Broadly in line with IMGT annotations, most TCR beta V segments showed up in productive rearrangements about 87% or about 30% of the time in an earlier analysis of several hundred of the donors. Compared with the roughly 600-donor mean, donors in an Asian-associated ancestry cluster had fewer N-insertions in productive TCRs, according to a later genetic analysis. In a later analysis, the rate of TCR association differed among HLA loci, with DRB1 alleles having the most associated TCRs and HLA-C alleles having the fewest. Cytomegalovirus status was reported to be diagnosed by the classifier with high specificity and sensitivity in both the original and validation cohorts. In vitro tests confirmed that a few of the cytomegalovirus-associated TCR beta chains recognize cytomegalovirus antigens. Immune exposure information for the cohort was limited to CMV serostatus. Assigning TCR associations to individual alleles was difficult when HLA alleles, especially DR and DQ, strongly co-occurred. Because counts were too low, approximately 18 rarely observed V segments, including chromosome 9 orphons, were excluded from the earlier analysis of around 590 of the donors. A later analysis found that HLA-associated TCR beta chains were more clonally expanded and had lower generation probabilities than equally common non-associated chains. A later analysis associated about 17,000 TCR beta sequences with specific HLA alleles at a false discovery rate of 0.05. This cohort had only TCR beta chains sequenced, and the lack of alpha or paired-chain data limited which features could be detected. In a later analysis, several top co-occurrence clusters were reported to appear linked to parvovirus B19, influenza, CMV and Epstein-Barr virus.

The cohort consisted of 650 to 700 healthy bone marrow donors. At the time of sampling, all cohort members were nominally healthy, though unrecorded immune exposures were likely present. The donor was CMV seronegative and belonged to the group of over 300 seronegative cohort members. A peripheral blood sample was provided by each donor, and peripheral blood mononuclear cells were used for TCR beta sequencing. The Qiagen DNeasy Blood Extraction Kit was used to extract genomic DNA from the blood cell samples. Library preparation employed the immunoSEQ multiplex PCR assay. The multiplex PCR relied on a mix of 60 forward primers for TCR Vbeta segments and 13 reverse primers for TCR Jbeta segments. Amplification of the CDR3 region of rearranged TCR beta genes was performed with a multiplex PCR assay on genomic DNA. Amplified TCR beta libraries were sequenced as 87-base-pair reads on the Illumina HiSeq System. Regarding the original processing steps: A later analysis counted about 80 million unique TCR beta chains across the 666 repertoires, and roughly 10 million of these chains were shared by at least two donors. A nearest-neighbor algorithm error-corrected the raw reads and collapsed the reads into unique sequences, merging closely related sequences to remove PCR and sequencing errors. V, D and J gene segments were assigned by aligning CDR3 sequences to IMGT reference sequences. For a sequence to be retained, a match of at least six nucleotides was required to both a V gene segment and a J gene segment. A rearrangement counted as productive if the CDR3 had no stop codons and remained in frame with V and J, and every other rearrangement counted as non-productive. CDR3 was defined according to IMGT convention as the region running from the second conserved V-encoded cysteine to the conserved J-encoded phenylalanine. The earlier analysis of about 610 of the donors excluded sequences that lacked an unambiguous match to a single V gene segment. An earlier analysis of 587 of the donors classified V segments as functional when productive rearrangements were above 56.7% and as segregating when the standard deviation between donors was above 5%. To diagnose cytomegalovirus status from the catalog of TCR beta chain sequences, a statistical classification framework was built. In a later analysis, TCR nucleotide sequences were compared against IMGT/GENE-DB human TR gene sequences so that V and J genes could be assigned. Using the TCRdist pipeline, a later analysis assigned CDR3 sequences along with most-parsimonious VDJ recombination scenarios. In a later analysis, each TCR beta chain was defined by its CDR3 amino acid sequence together with its V-gene family, and reads without a unique V-gene family were excluded. To address suspected cross-contamination and a sequencing artifact, a later analysis removed approximately 600 highly shared, low-generation-probability nucleotide sequences. In a later analysis, a clonal expansion index for each public chain was calculated from normalized within-repertoire ranks of inferred template counts. In a later analysis, generation probabilities were computed with a VDJ recombination model fitted to out-of-frame rearrangements, and the resulting probabilities were checked against IGoR. Hypergeometric tests were used in a later analysis to score TCR-TCR, TCR-HLA and TCR-CMV co-occurrence, with a repertoire-size bias correction applied to the TCR pairs. In a later analysis, false discovery rates were estimated by permuting HLA or CMV assignments 20 times. In a later analysis, co-occurring TCRs were grouped using DBSCAN, with TCRdist sequence similarity added in when clustering inside HLA-allele-positive subsets. Repertoires with fewer than 30,000 or more than 120,000 public chains were left out of co-occurrence clustering, as were five repertoires with anomalous nucleotide sharing. Entries here come from immuneACCESS through TCRdb and include only in-frame sequences with V and J called. Some clones fail to appear in such tables; in the studies checked, an unresolved V gene covers under half of the shortfall, and the cause of the remainder is unknown. The V and J calls and clone size are taken from that table; D and trimming were inferred from the DNA. Recorded for this sample are about 150,000 clones; approximately 77% of them occurred a single time. The ten largest clones add up to 1.3% to 1.5% of the sample.

The clonotype was recovered from a man aged 18 to 29 in good health and CMV-seronegative. What was sequenced was PBMCs.

DNA sequence: TGTGCCAGCAGTACCTTAGGGGGAATGAACACTGAAGCTTTCTTT. This sequence encodes CASSTLGGMNTEAFF. Rearrangement joined TRBV28 to TRBJ1-1; the D segment could be TRBD1, given 6 matching bases. CDR1 and CDR2, looked up from the germline V gene, are MDHEN and SYDVKM. V and J are truncated by 5 bases and 0 bases respectively, leaving an intervening sequence of 13 bases. The CDR3 covers 15 residues, taking in both the cysteine and the phenylalanine. CDR3 DNA is the only sequence kept; it has 45 bases, read in frame from the first base.